Listed here is a single T cell receptor beta chain. The clone's antigen remains unknown. Per-nucleotide qualities are absent, and no much larger clonotype sits a single base away. The data are from a study of blood T cell repertoires in COVID-19 (dated by TCRdb to 2020 to 2022). Concerning the study at large: The collaborator samples originated in the United States, Italy and Spain and spanned the acute and convalescent phases of COVID-19. The prospective study material was composed of cDNA or gDNA derived from T cells, B-cell-depleted T cells, or PBMCs. Where available, HLA class I and class II types were obtained from metadata supplied by the sample provider rather than from assay-based typing. A de-identified subject ID, COVID-19 status, age in years and sex were almost always included in the sample metadata. A freely available public database, intended as a resource for researchers studying the immune response to SARS-CoV-2, is where the repertoires were released. The dataset comprised deeply sampled blood TCRbeta repertoires from subjects exposed to, actively infected with, or recovered from COVID-19. The samples were drawn from two sources: the first 160 participants of the ongoing ImmuneRACE study, and 1,000 to 1,500 subjects contributed by 6 global collaborators. The investigation overall reported the following: The quantity of clinical and demographic metadata differed by source and by participant and was supplied without curation.

CDR1 is given as SGHNT and CDR2 as YYREEE, both from the germline V gene (reference sequence). Measured from the cysteine to the phenylalanine, the CDR3 is 17 residues long. The entry retains the CDR3 DNA only, 51 bases that are in frame from base 1. V has 3 bases trimmed and J has 6 bases trimmed; junction bases matching no gene number 15. TCRbeta CDR3 regions were amplified from genomic DNA using the immunoSEQ Assay, a bias-controlled multiplex PCR. Per the authors' processing: The number of nucleated cells in each sample was estimated from the amplification of reference gene primers within the assay. To quantify the absolute abundance of each unique TCRbeta CDR3 rearrangement, sequence reads were collapsed and filtered. Productive Simpson clonality was computed per sample as the square root of Simpson's diversity index over productive rearrangements. TCRdb re-hosts the immuneACCESS table, in-frame sequences only. Its copies lack some clones; in the studies checked, an unresolved V gene accounts for under half of them, and the cause for the rest is not known. V, J and clone size reflect that table, while D and trimming were determined from the DNA. The sample contains about 180,000 clones, roughly 80% of them found a single time. The top ten clones comprise 5.6% of the sample.

Participants in the prospective study were aged roughly 18 to 100 years, lived in about two dozen United States geographic areas, and enrolled through a virtual design. To assign participants to cohorts, the prospective study relied on clinical history that participants themselves reported in a screening survey and a study questionnaire. In the prospective study, mobile phlebotomists collected whole blood, serum and a nasopharyngeal or oropharyngeal swab from each participant. Over a roughly 2-month period, participants in the prospective study had the option of providing additional blood draws and questionnaires. Before DNA extraction, prospective study blood samples were shipped either frozen or at room temperature.

This clonotype was sampled from a middle-aged woman with acute COVID-19. The chain is encoded by TRBV5-4 joined to TRBJ2-1; the junction holds 7 bases that match TRBD2. Sequenced: PBMCs or T cells enriched from blood (not recorded which). The CDR3 protein is CASSSKGGLVRFNEQFF. The nucleotide sequence is given as TGTGCCAGCAGCTCCAAAGGCGGACTAGTCCGGTTCAATGAGCAGTTCTTC. With all but the CDR3 taken from the reference TRBV5-4 and TRBJ2-1 genes, the full variable domain is: ETGVTQSPTHLIKTRGQQVTLRCSSQSGHNTVSWYQQALGQGPQFIFQYYREEENGRGNFPPRFSGLQFPNYSSELNVNALELDDSALYLCASSSKGGLVRFNEQFFGPGTRLTVL.